This TCR beta chain was observed in a study of shared clonotypes between healthy human individuals. Study information: Researchers drew samples from a couple of women and three men aged 18 to 49. Findings and limits, study-wide: Read depth was anticipated to influence clonotype sharing among donors.

The germline CDR1 and CDR2 sequences are SQVTM and ANQGSEA. V lost 7 bases to trimming and J lost 7 bases; unmatched junction nucleotides: 18. The CDR3 loop spans 16 amino acids. Of note for this clone: Its target is unknown.

Genomic DNA of every subset was divided equally among multiple immunoSEQ plates. Bulk PBMC genomic DNA spanned ten immunoSEQ deep plates. Only in-frame clones appear in the TCRdb table, and some are missing; sequencing was by immunoSEQ multiplex PCR. The sample lists around 500,000 clones; 79% were seen once. The receptor comes from a woman aged 40 to 55 in good health. Some clones in this sample may be carry-over from other donors' samples. The sequenced sample consisted of PBMCs. The V and J genes are TRBV29-1 and TRBJ2-7; 11 nucleotides agree with TRBD1. DNA for the CDR3: TGCAGCGCCGGACAGGGGGCTTCAACCCCCCTAGGGGAGCAGTACTTC. Protein product: CSAGQGASTPLGEQYF.